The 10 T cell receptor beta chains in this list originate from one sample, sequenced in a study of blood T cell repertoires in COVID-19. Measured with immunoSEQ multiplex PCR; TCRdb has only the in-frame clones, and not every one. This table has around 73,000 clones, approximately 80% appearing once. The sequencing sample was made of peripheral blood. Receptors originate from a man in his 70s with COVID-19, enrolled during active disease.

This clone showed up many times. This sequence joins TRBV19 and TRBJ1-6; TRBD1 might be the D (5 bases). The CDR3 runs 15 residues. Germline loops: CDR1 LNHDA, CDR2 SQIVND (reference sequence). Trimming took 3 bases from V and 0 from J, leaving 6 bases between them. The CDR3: CASSIGGSYNSPLHF. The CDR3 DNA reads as TGTGCCAGTAGTATCGGGGGCTCCTATAATTCACCCCTCCACTTT.

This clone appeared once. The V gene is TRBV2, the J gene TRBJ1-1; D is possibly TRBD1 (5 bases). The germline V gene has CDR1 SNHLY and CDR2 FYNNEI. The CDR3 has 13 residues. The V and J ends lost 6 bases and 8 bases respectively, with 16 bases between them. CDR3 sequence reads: CASRENTGIEAFF. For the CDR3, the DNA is TGTGCCAGCAGAGAAAATACAGGTATCGAAGCTTTCTTT.

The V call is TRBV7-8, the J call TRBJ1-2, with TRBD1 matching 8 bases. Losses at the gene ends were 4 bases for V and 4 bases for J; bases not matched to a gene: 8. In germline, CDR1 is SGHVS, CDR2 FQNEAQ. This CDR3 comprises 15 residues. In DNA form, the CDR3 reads TGTGCCAGCAGCTCGGGACAGGACCAGGCCTATGGCTACACCTTC. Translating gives CASSSGQDQAYGYTF.

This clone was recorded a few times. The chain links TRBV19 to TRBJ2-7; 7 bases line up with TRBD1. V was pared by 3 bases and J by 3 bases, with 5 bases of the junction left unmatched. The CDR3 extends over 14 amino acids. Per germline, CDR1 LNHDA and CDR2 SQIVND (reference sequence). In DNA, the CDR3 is TGTGCCAGTAGTATCGAACAGGGGTTCTACGAGCAGTACTTC. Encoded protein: CASSIEQGFYEQYF. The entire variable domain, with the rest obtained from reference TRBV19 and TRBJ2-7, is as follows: DGGITQSPKYLFRKEGQNVTLSCEQNLNHDAMYWYRQDPGQGLRLIYYSQIVNDFQKGDIAEGYSVSREKKESFPLTVTSAQKNPTAFYLCASSIEQGFYEQYFGPGTRLTVT.

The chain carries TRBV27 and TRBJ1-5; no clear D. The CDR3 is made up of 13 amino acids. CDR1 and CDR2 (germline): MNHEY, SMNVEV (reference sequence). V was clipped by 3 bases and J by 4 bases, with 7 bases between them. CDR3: CASSFGVNQPQHF. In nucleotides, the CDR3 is TGTGCCAGCAGTTTTGGAGTAAATCAGCCCCAGCATTTT.

CDR3 amino acids: CASSQWGTPNEKLFF. The CDR3 DNA sequence: TGTGCCAGCAGCCAATGGGGCACACCTAATGAAAAACTGTTTTTT. The rearrangement uses TRBV3-1 (or the pseudogene TRBV3-2) and TRBJ1-4, with a weak D call TRBD1 (5 bases). The V and J ends lost 2 bases and 3 bases respectively, with 10 bases between them. The germline gives CDR1 LGHDT, CDR2 YNNKEL (reference sequence). The CDR3 extends over 15 amino acids.

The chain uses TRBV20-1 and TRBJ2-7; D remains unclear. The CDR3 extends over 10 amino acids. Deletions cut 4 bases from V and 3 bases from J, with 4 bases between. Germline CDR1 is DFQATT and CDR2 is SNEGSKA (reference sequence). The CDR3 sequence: CSAIHYEQYF. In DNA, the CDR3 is TGCAGTGCTATCCACTACGAGCAGTACTTC.

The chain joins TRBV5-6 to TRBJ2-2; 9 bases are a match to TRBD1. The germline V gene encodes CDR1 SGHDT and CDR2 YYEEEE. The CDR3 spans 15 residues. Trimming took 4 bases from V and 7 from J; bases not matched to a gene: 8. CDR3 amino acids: CASSSDRGASGELFF. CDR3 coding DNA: TGTGCCAGCAGCAGTGACAGGGGGGCTAGCGGGGAGCTGTTTTTT.

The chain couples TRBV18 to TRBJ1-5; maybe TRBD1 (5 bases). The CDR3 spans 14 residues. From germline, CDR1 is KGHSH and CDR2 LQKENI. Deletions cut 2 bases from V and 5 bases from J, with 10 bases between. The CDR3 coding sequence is TGTGCCAGCTCACCATCGGACAAAGATCAGCCCCAGCATTTT. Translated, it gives CASSPSDKDQPQHF.

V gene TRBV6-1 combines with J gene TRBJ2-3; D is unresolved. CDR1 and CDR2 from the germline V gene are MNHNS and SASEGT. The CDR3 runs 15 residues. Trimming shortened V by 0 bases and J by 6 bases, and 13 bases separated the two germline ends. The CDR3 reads CASSEATARPDTQYF. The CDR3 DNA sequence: TGTGCCAGCAGTGAAGCTACGGCCAGGCCGGATACGCAGTATTTT.